Reported below is one T cell receptor (beta chain). The antigen remains unidentified. TCRdb reworked the 5' RACE reads into one entry per CDR3 protein, no DNA. The repertoire shows under 150,000 distinct CDR3 sequences; the top ten hold less than 2.5%. The data stem from a study of monozygotic twins with inflammatory bowel disease. Study results and caveats: Between concordant and discordant twins, repertoire similarity failed to differ, a result that limited power may explain. Especially with disease activity, IBD patients had fewer clonotypes in common with others than healthy twins did. Any single strong signal or clonotype tied to IBD lacked support. The co-twins with IBD showed lower TCRbeta diversity (inverse Simpson) than their healthy siblings.

Germline CDR1 and CDR2: MGHRA and YSYEKL. The CDR3 spans 15 residues. Sequencing was performed on blood. The V call is TRBV4-1, the J call TRBJ2-7; TCRdb outputs TRBD2, but without DNA this stays unchecked. The sequence was collected from a human donor with ulcerative colitis or Crohn's disease, or a healthy co-twin of an affected twin (not recorded which). CDR3 in amino acids: CASRGIGLASYEQYF.